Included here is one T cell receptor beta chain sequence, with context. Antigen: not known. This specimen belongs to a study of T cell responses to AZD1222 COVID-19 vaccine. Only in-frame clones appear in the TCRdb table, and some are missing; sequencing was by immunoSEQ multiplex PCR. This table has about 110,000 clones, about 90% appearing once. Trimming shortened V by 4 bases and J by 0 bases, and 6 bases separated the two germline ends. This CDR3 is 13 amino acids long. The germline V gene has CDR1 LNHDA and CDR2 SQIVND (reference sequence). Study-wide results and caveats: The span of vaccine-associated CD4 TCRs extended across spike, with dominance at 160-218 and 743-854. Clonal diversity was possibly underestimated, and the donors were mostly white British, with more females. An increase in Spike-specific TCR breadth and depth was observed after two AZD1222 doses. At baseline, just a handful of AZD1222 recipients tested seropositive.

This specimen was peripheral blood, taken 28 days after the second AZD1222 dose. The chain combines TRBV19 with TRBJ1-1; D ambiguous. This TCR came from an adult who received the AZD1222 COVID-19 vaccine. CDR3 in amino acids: CASSRGMNTEAFF. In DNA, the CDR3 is TGTGCCAGTAGTAGGGGAATGAACACTGAAGCTTTCTTT.